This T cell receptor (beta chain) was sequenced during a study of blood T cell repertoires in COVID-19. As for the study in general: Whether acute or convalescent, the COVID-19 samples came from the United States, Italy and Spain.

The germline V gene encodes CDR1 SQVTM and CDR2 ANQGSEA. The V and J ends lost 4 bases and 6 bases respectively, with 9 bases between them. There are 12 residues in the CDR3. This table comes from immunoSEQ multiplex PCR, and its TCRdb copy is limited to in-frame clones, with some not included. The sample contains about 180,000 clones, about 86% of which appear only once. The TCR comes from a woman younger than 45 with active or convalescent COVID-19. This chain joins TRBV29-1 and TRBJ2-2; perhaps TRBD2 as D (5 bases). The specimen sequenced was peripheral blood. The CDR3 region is CSVAGLAGELFF. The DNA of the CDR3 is TGCAGCGTTGCGGGGTTGGCCGGGGAGCTGTTTTTT.